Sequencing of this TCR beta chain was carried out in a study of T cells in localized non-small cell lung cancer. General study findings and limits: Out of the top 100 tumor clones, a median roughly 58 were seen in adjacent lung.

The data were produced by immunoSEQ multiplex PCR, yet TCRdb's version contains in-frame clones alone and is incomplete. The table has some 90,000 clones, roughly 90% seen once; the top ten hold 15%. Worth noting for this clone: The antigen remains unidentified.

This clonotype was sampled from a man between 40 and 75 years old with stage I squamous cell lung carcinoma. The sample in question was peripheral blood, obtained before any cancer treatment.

Written as DNA, the CDR3 is TGCAGCGTTGACATAGGCACAGATACGCAGTATTTT. This gives the protein CSVDIGTDTQYF. This chain links TRBV29-1 with TRBJ2-3, with unresolved D. Germline CDR1 SQVTM, CDR2 ANQGSEA. The CDR3 covers 12 residues. Trimming cost V 3 bases and J 1 base, with 5 bases left between them.